This TCR beta chain emerged from a study of blood T cell repertoires in COVID-19. Across the study: Samples came from the United States, Italy and Spain, spanning acute and convalescent COVID-19. The analysed material was cDNA or gDNA that came from T cells, B-cell-depleted T cells, or PBMCs.

Germline lookup yields CDR1 GTSNPN and CDR2 SVGIG (reference sequence). There are 12 residues in the CDR3. V lost 4 bases, J lost 4 bases, and 8 bases lay in between. In the original analysis: Reference gene primer amplification yielded estimated nucleated cell counts. Sequencing was performed with immunoSEQ multiplex PCR; in TCRdb, only in-frame clones are kept and a portion is missing. V and J calls and clone size are given by that table; D and trimming were obtained from the DNA. This sample carries about 110,000 clones, more than 75% of them seen once, and the ten largest clones take under 5%. This sequence was found in a man aged 40-55 years with acute or convalescent COVID-19. The rearrangement links TRBV30 to TRBJ1-5, with D perhaps TRBD1 (6 bases). Sequenced: peripheral blood. DNA for the CDR3: TGTGCCTGGAACAGGGTAAATCAGCCCCAGCATTTT. Its protein is CAWNRVNQPQHF.